The 19 T cell receptor beta chains reported below all come from one sample, sequenced in a study of tumor-infiltrating lymphocytes in primary liver carcinoma. Joint extraction of RNA and DNA used roughly 19-31 mg of bulk tissue that was unsorted. TCR beta cDNA was prepared out of around 460 ng total RNA by means of a constant-region primer. Nested multiplex PCR, run for three rounds with slightly modified ARM-PCR, yielded TCR beta libraries. Two initial PCR rounds of approximately 10 cycles each paired TRBV1-TRBV30 forward primers with a C-beta reverse primer. TCRdb ran MiXCR on the multiplex PCR reads and lists one entry per CDR3 protein. The sample has about 22,000 distinct CDR3 sequences, approximately 80% seen once; the top ten hold 35% to 45%. The sample taken for sequencing was liver tumor tissue from sampling region 2. As for subset: tumor region T2, inferior pole. These receptors were obtained from a woman under 40 with primary liver carcinoma and hepatitis B virus infection.

This chain uses TRBV21-1 with TRBJ2-7; the table's D call of TRBD1 was not tested on the DNA. TRBV21-1 is deemed a pseudogene. The CDR3 contains 14 residues. The chain's CDR3 is CASSSLGATYEQYF. CDR3 nucleotide sequence: TGTGCCAGCAGCTCCCTGGGGGCCACCTACGAACAGTACTTC.

This clonotype was recorded a few times. The rearrangement links TRBV5-6 to TRBJ2-1; D is possibly TRBD2 (7 bases). V gave up 8 bases and J gave up 12 bases, with 18 bases separating them. CDR1 is SGHDT and CDR2 is YYEEEE in the germline V gene. The CDR3 length is 12 residues. The CDR3 DNA follows: TGTGCCAGTAGTCCACGGGGGGACACGCAGTTCTTC. Its protein is CASSPRGDTQFF.

This clonotype counts as medium-sized (0.01 to 0.1%). The chain couples TRBV4-3 to TRBJ2-1, with TRBD1 identical over 10 bases. Germline trimming cut 6 bases from V and 7 bases from J; bases unmatched to any gene: 9. The CDR3 extends over 15 amino acids. In germline, CDR1 is LGHNA, CDR2 YSLEER. In DNA form, the CDR3 reads TGCGCCAGCAGAAACCGGGACAGGGGTTTTAATGAGCAGTTCTTC. This translates into CASRNRDRGFNEQFF.

In DNA, the CDR3 is TGTGCCAGCAGCGGATATGGGGGACGGGAAAAACTGTTTTTT. Translation: CASSGYGGREKLFF. V is TRBV12-3 or TRBV12-4 and J is TRBJ1-4, with D maybe TRBD1 (5 bases). The CDR3 covers 14 residues. Trimming stripped 6 bases from V and 8 bases from J, with 16 bases between.

Points on this clonotype: A junction boundary mismatches the germline segment, possibly from a read error. The rearrangement joins TRBV28 to TRBJ1-4; no definite D call. Germline lookup yields CDR1 MDHEN and CDR2 SYDVKM. The CDR3 extends over 14 amino acids. The CDR3 DNA reads TGTGTCAGCAGTTCGGATACAACTAATGAAAAACTGTTTTTT. This translates into CVSSSDTTNEKLFF.

On this clonotype itself: The junction does not match germline at one end; this may be a read error. The chain links TRBV4-3 to TRBJ2-1, with no clear D. CDR1 and CDR2 from the germline V gene are LGHNA and YSLEER. The CDR3 sequence is 14 residues long. CDR3 protein: CASSRTELVNVQFF. In DNA form, the CDR3 reads TGCGCCAGCAGTCGCACAGAGTTGGTCAATGTGCAGTTCTTC.

Concerning this clonotype itself: One end of the junction does not line up with germline, which may come from a read error. The rearrangement links TRBV28 to TRBJ2-5; 11 nucleotides line up with TRBD2. This CDR3 has 18 amino acids. From germline, CDR1 is MDHEN and CDR2 SYDVKM. DNA of the CDR3: TGTGCCAGCACTTTAGCGGGTACGGGACTAGCGGCACAAGAGACCCAGTACTTC. This sequence encodes CASTLAGTGLAAQETQYF.

In its sample, this clonotype was seen once. Compared with germline, one end of the junction differs, possibly owing to a read error. The chain links TRBV28 to TRBJ2-5; tentatively, D is TRBD1 (6 bases). The CDR3 sequence is 13 residues long. The germline V gene encodes CDR1 MDHEN and CDR2 SYDVKM. The chain's CDR3 is CASNSQGQETQYF. The DNA of the CDR3 is TGTGCCAGCAACTCCCAGGGGCAAGAGACACAGTACTTC. The whole variable domain, remainder taken from reference TRBV28 and TRBJ2-5, is DVKVTQSSRYLVKRTGEKVFLECVQDMDHENMFWYRQDPGLGLRLIYFSYDVKMKEKGDIPEGYSVSREKKERFSLILESASTNQTSMYLCASNSQGQETQYFGPGTRLLVL.

Concerning this clonotype: One end of the junction varies from germline; a read error may be responsible. The chain joins TRBV5-4 to TRBJ1-6; tentatively, D is TRBD1 (5 bases). The CDR3 is made up of 15 amino acids. CDR1 is SGHNT, CDR2 YYREEE, per germline (reference sequence). The chain's CDR3 is CASTPRAGDNSPPQF. The CDR3 bases are TGTGCCAGCACCCCAAGGGCGGGGGATAATTCACCCCCCCAATTT.

As to this clonotype: The junction and the germline gene differ at one end; a read error may be behind it. V is TRBV7-9 and J is TRBJ2-2, with no clear D. The CDR3 extends over 12 amino acids. Germline CDR1 reads SEHNR; CDR2 reads FQNEAQ (reference sequence). The CDR3 sequence is CAGSSSVGELFF. The CDR3, as DNA: TGTGCCGGCAGCTCAAGTGTCGGGGAGCTGTTTTTT. The variable domain in full, with the rest retrieved from reference TRBV7-9 and TRBJ2-2, is DTGVSQNPRHKITKRGQNVTFRCDPISEHNRLYWYRQTLGQGPEFLTYFQNEAQLEKSRLLSDRFSAERPKGSFSTLEIQRTEQGDSAMYLCAGSSSVGELFFGEGSRLTVL.

On this clonotype itself: Its ends do not fully match the called genes, so a read error is possible. The rearrangement uses TRBV11-2 and TRBJ2-3; D gene unclear. The CDR3 has 15 amino acids. Germline CDR1 SGHAT, CDR2 FQNNGV. The CDR3 region has the DNA TGTGCCAGCAACTTAGTAGCTAGAAGCACAGATACGCGGTATTTT. Protein sequence: CASNLVARSTDTRYF.

A note on this clonotype: Its ends do not fully match the called genes, so a read error is possible. The chain joins TRBV11-2 to TRBJ2-2; TRBD2 matches 9 bases. The CDR3 is made up of 18 amino acids. The germline V gene has CDR1 SGHAT and CDR2 FQNNGV. CDR3 loop: CASSPLRAGGPNTGELYF. CDR3 sequence (DNA): TGTGCCAGCAGCCCACTCCGAGCGGGAGGCCCGAACACCGGGGAGCTGTATTTT.

With respect to this clonotype: The conserved closing phenylalanine or tryptophan is absent in this CDR3, likely reflecting a read error. This chain uses TRBV12-3 or TRBV12-4 with TRBJ2-3; D is uncertain. V lost 3 bases and J lost 0, with 10 bases in between. This CDR3 is built from 15 residues. CDR3 residues: CASSFPPPSTDTQYS. The CDR3 DNA reads as TGTGCCAGCAGTTTTCCCCCTCCCAGCACAGATACGCAGTATTCA.

A single count supports this clonotype. The junction departs from germline at one end; a sequencing error may be responsible. This chain joins TRBV11-2 and TRBJ2-5; tentative D call: TRBD1 (5 bases). There are 13 residues in the CDR3. CDR1 is SGHAT, CDR2 FQNNGV, per germline. Written as DNA, the CDR3 is TGTGCCAACAGCCCTAGACAGATAGAGACCCCGTGCTTC. This translates into CANSPRQIETPCF. Combining the CDR3 with reference TRBV11-2 and TRBJ2-5 gives the whole variable domain EAGVAQSPRYKIIEKRQSVAFWCNPISGHATLYWYQQILGQGPKLLIQFQNNGVVDDSQLPKDRFSAERLKGVDSTLKIQPAKLEDSAVYLCANSPRQIETPCFGPGTRLLVL.

This clonotype was seen ten or more times. The gene calls are TRBV6-1 and TRBJ2-7, with D uncertain. The V gene's germline CDR1 is MNHNS and CDR2 SASEGT. This CDR3 is built from 13 residues. Trimming removed 2 bases from V and 3 bases from J, with 8 bases in between. The CDR3 is CASSEWVFYEQYF. DNA of the CDR3: TGTGCCAGCAGTGAATGGGTTTTCTACGAGCAGTACTTC.

The chain combines TRBV10-3 with TRBJ2-1; no clear D gene. Trimming stripped 8 bases from V and 11 bases from J, with 22 bases between. Germline values: CDR1 ENHRY, CDR2 SYGVKD. The CDR3 runs 14 residues. The CDR3 reads CAIGPTATRNKQFF. In DNA form, the CDR3 reads TGTGCCATCGGTCCCACGGCGACCCGGAATAAGCAGTTCTTC.

V is TRBV29-1 and J is TRBJ2-1, with 10 bases lining up with TRBD2. The CDR3 covers 18 residues. V was clipped by 5 bases and J by 7 bases; unmatched bases: 20. Germline V gene data show CDR1 as SQVTM and CDR2 as ANQGSEA. The CDR3 spells CSVSRLAALAGDVNEQFF. CDR3 coding DNA: TGCAGCGTTTCAAGACTAGCTGCCCTAGCGGGAGATGTGAATGAGCAGTTCTTC.

This sequence joins TRBV12-3 or TRBV12-4 and TRBJ2-1, with D perhaps TRBD1 or TRBD2 (5 bases each). V lost 6 bases and J lost 9, with 21 bases in between. The CDR3 contains 15 residues. CDR3 sequence: CASSPSGASGLEQFF. Here the CDR3 DNA reads TGTGCCAGCAGCCCGTCCGGGGCTAGTGGACTTGAGCAGTTCTTC.

With respect to this clonotype: The conserved final phenylalanine or tryptophan is absent from the CDR3, which likely points to a read error. The V and J genes are TRBV4-3 and TRBJ2-7; D may correspond to TRBD1 or TRBD2 (5 bases each). Germline V gene data show CDR1 as LGHNA and CDR2 as YSLEER. The CDR3 contains 18 residues. The CDR3 DNA sequence: TGCGCTAGCAGCCAAGCTGTGACGAGGGGTCATATTAGCTACGAGCAGTACTCC. This encodes CASSQAVTRGHISYEQYS.